These 23 T cell receptor beta chains were all obtained from the same sample, sequenced in a study of control samples from healthy donors and cancer patients. Clones were read by immunoSEQ multiplex PCR, and TCRdb kept only the in-frame ones, dropping some. The sample lists under 100,000 clones, 85% to 95% occurring once. What was sequenced was blood. These receptors all stem from a woman aged 30 to 39 in good health.

This chain joins TRBV6-5 and TRBJ2-7, with D perhaps matching TRBD1 (5 bases). Germline-derived CDR1 and CDR2 are MNHEY and SVGAGI. CDR3 length equals 13 residues. V was pared by 6 bases and J by 4 bases, with 13 bases between. The DNA of the CDR3 is TGTGCCAGCAGCCGACAGAGAACGTACGAGCAGTACTTC. Its protein is CASSRQRTYEQYF.

The rearrangement links TRBV15 to TRBJ2-7; 14 nucleotides line up with TRBD2. Looked up from germline, CDR1 is LNHNV and CDR2 is YYDKDF (reference sequence). V lost 3 bases to trimming and J lost 3 bases; unmatched junction nucleotides: 1. CDR3 size: 15 residues. The CDR3 loop reads CATSSGTSGSYEQYF. The CDR3 nucleotides are TGTGCCACCAGCAGCGGGACTAGCGGGAGCTACGAGCAGTACTTC.

The chain links TRBV6-5 to TRBJ2-5, with D uncertain. CDR1 and CDR2 (germline): MNHEY, SVGAGI. This CDR3 region has 14 residues. Trimming took 2 bases from V and 5 from J, leaving 12 bases between them. CDR3 in amino acids: CASSYSSSLETQYF. The CDR3 nucleotides are TGTGCCAGCAGTTACAGTTCTAGTTTGGAGACCCAGTACTTC.

The chain carries TRBV6-1 and TRBJ2-1; D is undetermined. Germline CDR1 is MNHNS and CDR2 is SASEGT. V lost 2 bases and J lost 6, with 17 bases in between. The CDR3 consists of 16 residues. CDR3 nucleotide sequence: TGTGCCAGCAGTGAATTCCGTCTCAGGCAAACCAATGAGCAGTTCTTC. This gives the protein CASSEFRLRQTNEQFF.

This chain's CDR3 is CSARGADTVRPKTQYF. The DNA for the CDR3 is TGCAGCGCTCGTGGGGCGGACACGGTCCGACCCAAGACCCAGTACTTC. The V gene is TRBV29-1, the J gene TRBJ2-5; perhaps TRBD1 as D (5 bases). V lost 7 bases and J lost 6, with 27 bases in between. Germline-derived CDR1 and CDR2 are SQVTM and ANQGSEA. This CDR3 has 16 residues.

The CDR3 DNA sequence: TGTGCCAGCAGTCGACACCTTGGGATAGAAGCTTTCTTT. Its translation: CASSRHLGIEAFF. The chain couples TRBV11-2 to TRBJ1-1; no definite D call. Trimming cost V 6 bases and J 8 bases, with 16 bases left between them. Per the germline V gene, CDR1 is SGHAT and CDR2 is FQNNGV. The CDR3 loop spans 13 amino acids.

The genes are TRBV6-6 and TRBJ2-1; TRBD2 is a possible D gene (7 bases). CDR1 and CDR2 (germline): MNHNY, SVGAGI (reference sequence). This CDR3 comprises 16 residues. Trimming stripped 2 bases from V and 6 bases from J, with 17 bases between. The CDR3 loop reads CASSYHRGGGGNEQFF. The CDR3 nucleotides are TGTGCCAGCAGTTACCATCGAGGAGGGGGGGGCAATGAGCAGTTCTTC.

CDR3 coding DNA: TGTGCCAGTAGTATTAAGTCCCGGGACAGGGTCGACAATCAGCCCCAGCATTTT. It translates to CASSIKSRDRVDNQPQHF. The V gene is TRBV19, the J gene TRBJ1-5; 9 bases fit TRBD1. Germline V gene sequence: CDR1 LNHDA, CDR2 SQIVND (reference sequence). J was trimmed by 3 bases and V by 3 bases; bases with no gene match: 12. CDR3 length: 18 amino acids.

In the case of this clone: One junction end does not reproduce the germline sequence, and a read error may be involved. The chain joins TRBV28 to TRBJ1-5; D not resolved. The CDR3 is made up of 14 amino acids. Germline loops: CDR1 MDHEN, CDR2 SYDVKM. CDR3 DNA sequence: TGTGCCAGTCTCCGAGGCAGCCTTAATCTGCCCCAGCATTTT. Its protein is CASLRGSLNLPQHF.

The chain employs TRBV7-9 and TRBJ2-5; D perhaps matches TRBD2 (5 bases). Germline V gives CDR1 SEHNR, CDR2 FQNEAQ (reference sequence). CDR3 size: 15 residues. V lost 1 base and J lost 4, with 13 bases in between. The CDR3 is CASSLGYSGLETQYF. The CDR3 DNA sequence: TGTGCCAGCAGCTTAGGATATTCGGGGTTAGAGACCCAGTACTTC.

The chain carries TRBV25-1 and TRBJ2-7; D not certain. Germline-derived CDR1 and CDR2 are MGHDK and SYGVNS. Between the trimmed V and J ends, which lost 2 bases and 4 bases, there was a span of 6 bases. This CDR3 is 12 amino acids long. The CDR3 bases are TGTGCCAGCAGTGAAAATACTTACGAGCAGTACTTC. This encodes CASSENTYEQYF.

The rearrangement uses TRBV28 and TRBJ1-1; 9 bases match TRBD1. The ends lost 4 bases at V and 2 bases at J; junction bases unmatched: 8. Germline CDR1 reads MDHEN; CDR2 reads SYDVKM. This CDR3 is built from 16 residues. CDR3 region: CASSSGTGFENTEAFF. CDR3 in DNA: TGTGCCAGCAGTTCCGGGACAGGGTTCGAAAACACTGAAGCTTTCTTT.

The chain carries TRBV2 and TRBJ2-7; D possibly corresponds to TRBD2 (5 bases). V lost 2 bases and J 0 bases, leaving 17 bases between the germline ends. The CDR3 spans 17 residues. Looked up from germline, CDR1 is SNHLY and CDR2 is FYNNEI. In DNA form, the CDR3 reads TGTGCCAGCAGTGAACCCGAAGCGGAGGTTAGCTCCTACGAGCAGTACTTC. It specifies CASSEPEAEVSSYEQYF. Full variable domain (rest looked up from reference TRBV2 and TRBJ2-7): EPEVTQTPSHQVTQMGQEVILRCVPISNHLYFYWYRQILGQKVEFLVSFYNNEISEKSEIFDDQFSVERPDGSNFTLKIRSTKLEDSAMYFCASSEPEAEVSSYEQYFGPGTRLTVT.

The chain uses TRBV11-2 and TRBJ2-7; unclear D gene. V was clipped by 0 bases and J by 0 bases, with 9 bases between them. The germline gives CDR1 SGHAT, CDR2 FQNNGV. CDR3 length equals 15 residues. As DNA, the CDR3 is TGTGCCAGCAGCTTAGAAGTACGCACCTCCTACGAGCAGTACTTC. It is translated as CASSLEVRTSYEQYF.

The chain uses TRBV7-9 and TRBJ2-5, with 13 bases fitting TRBD2. Trimming removed 4 bases from V and 0 bases from J; junction bases left unmatched: 8. The length of the CDR3 is 18 residues. Germline V lookup: CDR1 SEHNR, CDR2 FQNEAQ (reference sequence). The CDR3 protein is CASSSTSGGAGYQETQYF. CDR3 DNA sequence: TGTGCCAGCAGCTCCACTAGCGGGGGGGCTGGGTACCAAGAGACCCAGTACTTC.

The chain is built from TRBV5-4 and TRBJ1-1; 8 positions agree with TRBD1. With V trimmed by 7 bases and J by 1 base, 9 bases remained unmatched. The CDR3 loop spans 15 amino acids. The germline V gene encodes CDR1 SGHNT and CDR2 YYREEE (reference sequence). The CDR3 is CASGSPGQANTEAFF. The CDR3 DNA is TGTGCCAGCGGTTCGCCGGGACAGGCGAACACTGAAGCTTTCTTT. The whole variable domain, remainder taken from reference TRBV5-4 and TRBJ1-1, is ETGVTQSPTHLIKTRGQQVTLRCSSQSGHNTVSWYQQALGQGPQFIFQYYREEENGRGNFPPRFSGLQFPNYSSELNVNALELDDSALYLCASGSPGQANTEAFFGQGTRLTVV.

The chain joins TRBV29-1 to TRBJ2-7; 7 bases align to TRBD2. The CDR3 covers 13 residues. Germline V gene lookup returns CDR1 SQVTM and CDR2 ANQGSEA. V shed 5 bases and J 2 bases; nucleotides not matched to a gene: 6. The CDR3 sequence is CSVCVRGAYEQYF. DNA of the CDR3: TGCAGCGTTTGCGTCCGGGGGGCCTACGAGCAGTACTTC.

The chain recombines TRBV6-6 with TRBJ2-7; 9 nucleotides match TRBD1. With V trimmed by 3 bases and J by 2 bases, 5 bases remained unmatched. Germline-derived CDR1 and CDR2 are MNHNY and SVGAGI (reference sequence). This CDR3 comprises 15 residues. CDR3 sequence reads: CASSYPGQGTYEQYF. The CDR3 bases are TGTGCCAGCAGTTATCCGGGACAGGGAACCTACGAGCAGTACTTC.

Of note for this clone: Other DNA variants within this sample encode the same CDR3. V gene TRBV5-4 combines with J gene TRBJ1-4; perhaps TRBD1 as D (5 bases). V shed 1 base and J shed 7 bases, with 5 bases lying between them. Germline V gene lookup returns CDR1 SGHNT and CDR2 YYREEE (reference sequence). The CDR3 runs 12 residues. DNA of the CDR3: TGTGCCAGCAGCTTGAGGGGTGAAAAACTGTTTTTT. Amino acids: CASSLRGEKLFF.

CDR3 amino acids: CASSPRQENEKLFF. CDR3 bases: TGTGCCAGCTCACCCCGGCAGGAGAATGAAAAACTGTTTTTT. This rearrangement joins TRBV18 to TRBJ1-4, with D hard to call. V was clipped by 3 bases and J by 5 bases, with 10 bases between them. CDR3 length equals 14 residues. The V gene's germline CDR1 is KGHSH and CDR2 LQKENI.

The gene calls are TRBV5-1 and TRBJ1-3, with D tentatively TRBD1 (5 bases). The V end lost 4 bases, the J end lost 0 bases, and 20 bases lay between the germline ends. Per the germline V gene, CDR1 is SGHRS and CDR2 is YFSETQ. The CDR3 is 18 residues long. In DNA, the CDR3 is TGCGCCAGCAGCACCACGGGGCTAAGTGTTAGCTCTGGAAACACCATATATTTT. Its translation is CASSTTGLSVSSGNTIYF.

V is TRBV28 and J is TRBJ2-5, with 9 bases aligning to TRBD1. The CDR3 covers 15 residues. Trimming removed 3 bases from V and 6 bases from J; junction bases left unmatched: 8. The germline V gene has CDR1 MDHEN and CDR2 SYDVKM. The CDR3: CASSFLDRGGQTQYF. The CDR3 bases are TGTGCCAGCAGTTTCCTGGACAGGGGCGGGCAGACCCAGTACTTC.

The chain is built from TRBV11-3 and TRBJ1-1; D is unresolved. This CDR3 has 13 amino acids. The V end lost 3 bases, the J end lost 5 bases, and 10 bases lay between the germline ends. Per the germline V gene, CDR1 is SGHNT and CDR2 is YENEEA. The CDR3 sequence: CASSFTEGTEAFF. The CDR3 coding sequence is TGTGCCAGCAGCTTTACAGAAGGGACTGAAGCTTTCTTT.